The entry that follows covers one TCR beta chain sequence. Its antigen is as yet unknown. CD4+ T cells that had been cultured provided DNA sequenced with the Oncomine TCR Beta short-read assay. TCRdb processed the PCR reads anew with MiXCR; each CDR3 protein has one entry. The sample gives about 5,200 distinct CDR3 sequences, over 35% of which show up once; around a third is in the top ten. The record originates from a study of vaccination and CD4 T cells after COVID-19. Treatment defined: roughly 10-day PBMC culture with coronavirus spike peptide pools or control peptides (ViraFEST assay). On days 3 and 7, half the medium was swapped for fresh IL-2-containing medium. The CDR3 extends over 15 amino acids. Germline V CDR1 and CDR2: DFQATT, SNEGSKA (reference sequence). J was trimmed by 5 bases and V by 2 bases; bases with no gene match: 3.

The clonotype was recovered from a human donor who had recovered from COVID-19. The chain joins TRBV20-1 to TRBJ2-2, with TRBD2 matching 12 bases. Sample: CD4+ T cells from blood, cultured in vitro. As DNA, the CDR3 is TGCAGTGCTAGAACGACTAGCGGGAGAACCGGGGAGCTGTTTTTT. Its protein is CSARTTSGRTGELFF.